These 24 T cell receptor beta chains were all obtained from the same sample, sequenced in a study of blood T cells in healthy people across ages. A sample-barcoded 5' primer and a J-beta primer mix were used in a second PCR of roughly 7 to 11 cycles. TCRdb passed the 5' RACE reads through MiXCR, listing each CDR3 protein once. The sample yields over 450,000 distinct CDR3 sequences, approximately 25% seen once. These data were also filed under a second study, of T cells of mothers and their children.

Sequencing input: blood. The origin of the receptors is a boy between 10 and 17 years old in good health.

This clonotype turned up a few times. The CDR3 DNA reads TGTGCCAGCAGCGCCCCTCTAGCGGGAGACAGCAACGAGCAGTACTTC. Translated: CASSAPLAGDSNEQYF. The rearrangement links TRBV7-2 to TRBJ2-5; 10 bases line up with TRBD2. The J call may be faulty, since TRBJ2-7 better matches the DNA end. Germline V CDR1 and CDR2: SGHTA, FQGNSA. CDR3 length: 16 residues.

As regards this clonotype: It may be a read error: a sequence one base away is much more abundant. The chain recombines TRBV5-1 with TRBJ1-3; D perhaps matches TRBD1 (6 bases). This CDR3 contains 14 residues. Trimming removed 0 bases from V and 3 bases from J, with 7 bases in between. Germline values: CDR1 SGHRS, CDR2 YFSETQ. The CDR3 region is CASSLVRGGNTIYF. CDR3 DNA sequence: TGCGCCAGCAGCTTGGTCAGGGGTGGAAACACCATATATTTT.

This clonotype was recorded a few times. The V and J genes are TRBV29-1 and TRBJ1-1; D is undetermined. The germline V gene has CDR1 SQVTM and CDR2 ANQGSEA. With 3 bases removed from V and 11 bases from J, the gap between germline ends came to 13 bases. The CDR3 is 11 residues long. The CDR3 loop reads CSVDGMGKAFF. CDR3 coding DNA: TGCAGCGTTGACGGCATGGGGAAGGCTTTCTTT. Based on the CDR3 plus reference TRBV29-1 and TRBJ1-1, the full variable domain is SAVISQKPSRDICQRGTSLTIQCQVDSQVTMMFWYRQQPGQSLTLIATANQGSEATYESGFVIDKFPISRPNLTFSTLTVSNMSPEDSSIYLCSVDGMGKAFFGQGTRLTVV.

On this clonotype: This likely comes from a read error, as the CDR3 has no conserved phenylalanine or tryptophan at its end. This rearrangement joins TRBV9 to TRBJ2-3; the D gene is possibly TRBD2 (5 bases). Trimming removed 4 bases from V and 0 bases from J, with 12 bases in between. This CDR3 is built from 15 residues. The germline V gene encodes CDR1 SGDLS and CDR2 YYNGEE. CDR3 nucleotide sequence: TGTGCCAGCAGCCTCGGACTTTATAGCACAGATACGCAGTATATT. Protein product: CASSLGLYSTDTQYI.

Regarding this clonotype: At one end, the junction sequence differs from germline, possibly due to a read error. This chain connects TRBV20-1 to TRBJ1-1, with a weak D call TRBD1 (5 bases). The CDR3 sequence is 14 residues long. Germline CDR1 DFQATT, CDR2 SNEGSKA (reference sequence). The CDR3, as DNA: TGCAGTGCTAGGGAGATTACAGGAAACACTGAAGCTTCCTTT. It codes for CSAREITGNTEASF.

About this clonotype itself: An end of the junction differs from the germline gene, which may be a read error. J is TRBJ2-5 and V is TRBV4-3, with 9 bases fitting TRBD2. CDR3 length: 15 amino acids. Germline loops: CDR1 LGHNA, CDR2 YSLEER. CDR3 region: CASSHEPGPAGGLFF. In DNA, the CDR3 is TGCGCCAGCAGCCATGAGCCAGGACCAGCGGGAGGTTTGTTCTTC.

V usage is TRBV20-1 and J usage is TRBJ2-7, with no clear D. The germline gives CDR1 DFQATT, CDR2 SNEGSKA (reference sequence). This CDR3 region has 13 residues. Trimming took 3 bases from V and 0 from J, leaving 9 bases between them. CDR3 coding DNA: TGCAGTGCTAGTTGGATAAACTCCTACGAGCAGTACTTC. Translation gives CSASWINSYEQYF.

The chain couples TRBV5-1 to TRBJ2-5, with 7 positions matching TRBD1. Germline CDR1 reads SGHRS; CDR2 reads YFSETQ. The J segment lost 4 bases and the V segment lost 9 bases, leaving 9 bases of the junction unmatched. This CDR3 region has 13 residues. The CDR3 region has the DNA TGCGCCATCATACAGGGGCAGGGAGAGACCCAGTACTTC. Its protein is CAIIQGQGETQYF.

As for this clonotype: The CDR3 does not end in the conserved phenylalanine or tryptophan, so this is likely a read error. For the CDR3, the DNA is TGTGCCAGCCTAGGGACTAGCGTTGAGCAGTTCCTC. As protein: CASLGTSVEQFL. This rearrangement joins TRBV5-6 to TRBJ2-5, with 10 nucleotides matching TRBD2. Matching the DNA end better, TRBJ2-1 makes the J call doubtful. The CDR3 is 12 residues long. Germline V gene data show CDR1 as SGHDT and CDR2 as YYEEEE.

The chain uses TRBV7-6 and TRBJ1-2, with D possibly matching TRBD1 (5 bases). The CDR3 length is 14 residues. With 5 bases removed from V and 5 bases from J, the gap between germline ends came to 15 bases. Germline V gene lookup returns CDR1 SGHVS and CDR2 FNYEAQ. The chain's CDR3 is CASSQDSTLYGYTF. DNA of the CDR3: TGTGCCAGCAGCCAAGACAGCACCTTATATGGCTACACCTTC.

This clonotype was recorded many times. This sequence joins TRBV28 and TRBJ2-7, with D maybe TRBD1 (6 bases). Trimming removed 8 bases at V and 0 bases at J, with 8 bases between. CDR3 length equals 12 residues. Germline V gives CDR1 MDHEN, CDR2 SYDVKM. CDR3 sequence: CASLDSSYEQYF. For the CDR3, the DNA is TGTGCCAGCTTGGACAGCTCCTACGAGCAGTACTTC. Filled out from reference TRBV28 and TRBJ2-7, the complete variable domain reads DVKVTQSSRYLVKRTGEKVFLECVQDMDHENMFWYRQDPGLGLRLIYFSYDVKMKEKGDIPEGYSVSREKKERFSLILESASTNQTSMYLCASLDSSYEQYFGPGTRLTVT.

The chain combines TRBV4-2 with TRBJ2-1, with 9 nucleotides matching TRBD2. Trimming took 5 bases from V and 7 from J; bases not matched to a gene: 9. This CDR3 has 15 amino acids. From germline, CDR1 is LGHNA and CDR2 YNFKEQ. CDR3 in amino acids: CASSVPYSGSNEQFF. The DNA of the CDR3 is TGTGCCAGCAGCGTCCCCTATAGCGGGAGTAATGAGCAGTTCTTC.

This chain links TRBV28 with TRBJ2-4; either TRBD1 or TRBD2 may fit D (5 bases each). The V gene's germline CDR1 is MDHEN and CDR2 SYDVKM. Trimming took 4 bases from V and 9 from J, leaving 22 bases between them. CDR3 length equals 16 residues. CDR3 bases: TGTGCCAGCAGTTCGCCGGGGACCCAAATATGGGCCATTCAGTACTTC. Protein sequence: CASSSPGTQIWAIQYF.

The rearrangement uses TRBV20-1 and TRBJ2-3, with D possibly being TRBD2 (5 bases). The V gene's germline CDR1 is DFQATT and CDR2 SNEGSKA (reference sequence). Trimming left V 2 bases short and J 4 bases short, with 7 bases between. The CDR3 extends over 12 amino acids. CDR3 protein: CSARPGADTQYF. For the CDR3, the DNA is TGCAGTGCTAGACCCGGGGCAGATACGCAGTATTTT.

The J gene is TRBJ2-1, the V gene TRBV19; TRBD1 agrees at 9 bases. There are 14 residues in the CDR3. J gave up 7 bases and V 4 bases, and 5 bases lay outside the gene matches. Germline assignment: CDR1 LNHDA and CDR2 SQIVND (reference sequence). The CDR3 DNA is TGTGCCAGTAGTAGGGACAGGGCCTCAAATGAGCAGTTCTTC. Residues: CASSRDRASNEQFF.

This rearrangement joins TRBV6-2 or TRBV6-3 to TRBJ2-5, with TRBD2 matching 8 bases. The DNA end is more similar to TRBJ2-1, so the J call may be wrong. CDR3 length: 15 amino acids. Germline V gene lookup returns CDR1 MNHEY and CDR2 SVGEGT. Written as DNA, the CDR3 is TGTGCCACCTCGATTGTCAGCGGGAGTGCCAATGAGCAGTTCTTC. Amino acid sequence: CATSIVSGSANEQFF.

This clonotype showed up just a few times. This chain uses TRBV4-3 with TRBJ2-5; 10 bases align to TRBD1. V lost 0 bases and J lost 10; bases outside the gene matches: 8. CDR1 and CDR2 from the germline V gene are LGHNA and YSLEER. The CDR3 runs to 15 residues. CDR3 sequence (DNA): TGCGCCAGCAGCCAAGATGGGACAGGGGATAGGGTCCAGTACTTC. Translating gives CASSQDGTGDRVQYF.

This clonotype was recorded at least ten times. This chain links TRBV5-6 with TRBJ2-7; tentatively, D is TRBD1 or TRBD2 (5 bases each). This CDR3 region has 14 residues. Germline loops: CDR1 SGHDT, CDR2 YYEEEE. V lost 4 bases, J lost 3 bases, and 14 bases lay in between. The CDR3 coding sequence is TGTGCCAGCAGCCTAGTGGGGGAAAACTACGAGCAGTACTTC. Its translation: CASSLVGENYEQYF.

The chain recombines TRBV28 with TRBJ1-1, with a tentative D call TRBD1 (6 bases). Germline CDR1 MDHEN, CDR2 SYDVKM. The CDR3 is made up of 13 amino acids. V was trimmed by 6 bases and J by 4 bases, leaving 12 bases between them. The CDR3 coding sequence is TGTGCCAGCAGCTCGAGGGGGGTCACTGAAGCTTTCTTT. Residues: CASSSRGVTEAFF.

This clonotype is a singleton in its sample. The chain carries TRBV7-2 and TRBJ2-7; 12 bases align to TRBD2. Germline CDR1 reads SGHTA; CDR2 reads FQGNSA. The V segment lost 3 bases and the J segment 4 bases; nucleotides outside the gene matches: 10. The CDR3 spans 17 residues. CDR3: CASSFGLAGRGKYEQYF. CDR3 DNA sequence: TGTGCCAGCAGCTTTGGACTAGCGGGGAGGGGGAAGTACGAGCAGTACTTC.

This clonotype has just a few counts. The rearrangement links TRBV7-2 to TRBJ2-5; TRBD2 aligns across 15 bases. With V trimmed by 10 bases and J by 5 bases, 8 bases remained unmatched. Germline V gene lookup returns CDR1 SGHTA and CDR2 FQGNSA. CDR3 length: 15 amino acids. CDR3 DNA sequence: TGTGCCACCGGACTAGCGGGAGGGCCTTGGGAGACCCAGTACTTC. It codes for CATGLAGGPWETQYF.

This clonotype was seen only a few times. V gene TRBV5-1 combines with J gene TRBJ1-2; 10 bases map to TRBD1. This CDR3 spans 16 amino acids. Trimming removed 4 bases from V and 1 base from J; junction bases left unmatched: 7. From germline, CDR1 is SGHRS and CDR2 YFSETQ. CDR3 residues: CASSPQTGGYNYGYTF. The CDR3 region has the DNA TGCGCCAGCAGCCCTCAGACAGGGGGCTATAACTATGGCTACACCTTC.

This clonotype has a count of ten or more. The chain has TRBV29-1 and TRBJ2-7; 8 bases fit TRBD1. The germline gives CDR1 SQVTM, CDR2 ANQGSEA. The trim removed 4 bases at V and 5 bases at J, leaving 7 bases unmatched. CDR3 length: 13 amino acids. This chain's CDR3 is CSVGVTGVHEQYF. The CDR3 DNA reads TGCAGCGTTGGGGTGACAGGGGTCCACGAGCAGTACTTC.

The table lists this clonotype with a few counts. The chain combines TRBV7-6 with TRBJ2-1, with D perhaps matching TRBD2 (5 bases). Per germline, CDR1 SGHVS and CDR2 FNYEAQ. V dropped 1 base and J dropped 3 bases, with 13 bases sitting between them. This CDR3 region has 16 residues. This chain's CDR3 is CASSLGSREDYNEQFF. As DNA, the CDR3 is TGTGCCAGCAGCTTAGGTTCCCGGGAAGACTACAATGAGCAGTTCTTC.